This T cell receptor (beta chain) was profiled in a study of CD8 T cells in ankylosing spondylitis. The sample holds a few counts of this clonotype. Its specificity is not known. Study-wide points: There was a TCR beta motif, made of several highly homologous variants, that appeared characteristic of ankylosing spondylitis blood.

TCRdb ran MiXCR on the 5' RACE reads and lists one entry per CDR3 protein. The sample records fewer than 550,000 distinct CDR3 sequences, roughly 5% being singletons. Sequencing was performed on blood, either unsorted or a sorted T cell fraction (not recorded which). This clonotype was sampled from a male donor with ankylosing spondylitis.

CDR3 in amino acids: CASSYIVNSPLHF. The DNA of the CDR3 is TGTGCCAGCAGTTACATCGTGAATTCACCCCTCCACTTT. The chain recombines TRBV6-6 with TRBJ1-6, with no clear D. The germline V gene has CDR1 MNHNY and CDR2 SVGAGI (reference sequence). CDR3 length: 13 amino acids. Trimming shortened V by 2 bases and J by 7 bases, and 6 bases separated the two germline ends.